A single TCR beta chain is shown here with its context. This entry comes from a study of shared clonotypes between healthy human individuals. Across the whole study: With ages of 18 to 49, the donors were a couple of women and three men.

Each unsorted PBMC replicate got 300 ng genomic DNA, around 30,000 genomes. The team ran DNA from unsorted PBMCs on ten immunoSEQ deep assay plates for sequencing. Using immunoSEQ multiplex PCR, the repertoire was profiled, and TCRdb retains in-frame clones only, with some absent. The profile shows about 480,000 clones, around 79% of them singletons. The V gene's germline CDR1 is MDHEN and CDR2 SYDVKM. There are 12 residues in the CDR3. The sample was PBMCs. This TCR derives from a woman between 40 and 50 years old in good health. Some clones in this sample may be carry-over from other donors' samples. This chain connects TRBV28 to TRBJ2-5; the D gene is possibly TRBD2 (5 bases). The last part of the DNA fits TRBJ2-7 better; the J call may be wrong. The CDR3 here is CASSPGTYEQYF. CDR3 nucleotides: TGTGCCAGCAGCCCCGGGACCTACGAGCAGTACTTC.